Following are 26 T cell receptor beta chains from one sample sequenced in a study of OX40 agonist ivuxolimab in advanced cancers. Data came from immunoSEQ multiplex PCR; TCRdb stores just in-frame clones and leaves some out. The data hold approximately 77,000 clones, with 85% observed a single time. The sample was CD4+ or CD8+ T cells sorted from blood, taken in a trial of the OX40 agonist ivuxolimab. Receptors originate from an adult with an advanced solid tumor such as melanoma, head and neck, liver or kidney cancer.

V is TRBV6-6 and J is TRBJ2-2, with D perhaps assigned TRBD1 or TRBD2 (5 bases each). This CDR3 has 14 residues. Trimming took off 5 bases at V and 1 base at J, with 8 bases between the two ends. The germline V gene encodes CDR1 MNHNY and CDR2 SVGAGI (reference sequence). The CDR3 loop reads CASSPGLNTGELFF. The CDR3 nucleotides are TGTGCCAGCAGTCCGGGGCTGAACACCGGGGAGCTGTTTTTT.

The chain carries TRBV6-1 and TRBJ2-7; D may match TRBD1 or TRBD2 (5 bases each). The germline V gene encodes CDR1 MNHNS and CDR2 SASEGT. The V end was cut by 0 bases, the J end by 5 bases, with 14 bases between. CDR3 size: 15 residues. The CDR3 DNA is TGTGCCAGCAGTGAAGCGGGGGTTGCTACTAACGAGCAGTACTTC. It translates to CASSEAGVATNEQYF.

V is TRBV14 and J is TRBJ2-1; D call uncertain. The germline CDR1 and CDR2 sequences are SGHDN and FVKESK. The CDR3 runs 14 residues. With 1 base removed from V and 9 bases from J, the gap between germline ends came to 13 bases. The CDR3 DNA sequence: TGTGCCAGCAGCCAAGTCACGACCCAACGTGAGCAGTTCTTC. It codes for CASSQVTTQREQFF.

This clone was seen a handful of times. The V call is TRBV7-2, the J call TRBJ1-5, with no clear D. The CDR3 has 12 residues. Germline CDR1 is SGHTA and CDR2 is FQGNSA. The V end lost 0 bases, the J end lost 6 bases, and 3 bases lay between the germline ends. The CDR3 here is CASSLAFQPQHF. The CDR3 DNA reads TGTGCCAGCAGCTTAGCTTTTCAGCCCCAGCATTTT.

Worth noting for this clone: One end of the junction varies from germline; a read error may be responsible. The CDR3 nucleotides read TGTGTCAGCAGCTTACCAGGGGAGTACAATGAGCAGTTCTTC. Translating gives CVSSLPGEYNEQFF. The genes are TRBV7-8 and TRBJ2-1; D possibly corresponds to TRBD1 (6 bases). The CDR3 runs to 14 residues. Per the germline V gene, CDR1 is SGHVS and CDR2 is FQNEAQ.

This chain uses TRBV19 with TRBJ1-2, with 9 bases that match TRBD1. Trimming removed 7 bases from V and 8 bases from J; junction bases left unmatched: 11. Germline V CDR1 and CDR2: LNHDA, SQIVND (reference sequence). The CDR3 sequence is 14 residues long. CDR3 DNA sequence: TGTGCCAGTACCTCAAAGGGGACAGGGATCGGCTACACCTTC. This translates into CASTSKGTGIGYTF. The whole variable domain, filled in from reference TRBV19 and TRBJ1-2, reads DGGITQSPKYLFRKEGQNVTLSCEQNLNHDAMYWYRQDPGQGLRLIYYSQIVNDFQKGDIAEGYSVSREKKESFPLTVTSAQKNPTAFYLCASTSKGTGIGYTFGSGTRLTVV.

The chain is built from TRBV28 and TRBJ2-5; either TRBD1 or TRBD2 may supply D (5 bases each). The V end lost 6 bases, the J end lost 1 base, and 18 bases lay between the germline ends. Germline loops: CDR1 MDHEN, CDR2 SYDVKM. The CDR3 spans 16 residues. The CDR3 nucleotides read TGTGCCAGCAGCTCCGGGACCAGAGTCCCCCAAGAGACCCAGTACTTC. As protein: CASSSGTRVPQETQYF.

V usage is TRBV5-4 and J usage is TRBJ2-5; perhaps TRBD2 as D (6 bases). This CDR3 has 16 amino acids. Per germline, CDR1 SGHNT and CDR2 YYREEE (reference sequence). The V end lost 3 bases, the J end lost 5 bases, and 20 bases lay between the germline ends. CDR3 sequence: CASSSKGLGFLETQYF. The CDR3 nucleotides are TGTGCCAGCAGCTCTAAGGGACTCGGGTTTCTGGAGACCCAGTACTTC.

The chain recombines TRBV7-2 with TRBJ1-6; the match to TRBD1 covers 7 bases. Germline V gene lookup returns CDR1 SGHTA and CDR2 FQGNSA. This CDR3 spans 14 amino acids. The junction had 5 bases not matched to a gene; V was cut back by 5 bases and J by 7 bases. The CDR3 region is CASSQRQGNSPLHF. CDR3 DNA sequence: TGTGCCAGCAGCCAACGACAGGGAAATTCACCCCTCCACTTT.

A few counts support this clone. The gene calls are TRBV7-8 and TRBJ2-5, with D perhaps assigned TRBD1 or TRBD2 (6 bases each). The CDR3 extends over 16 amino acids. Germline V gene sequence: CDR1 SGHVS, CDR2 FQNEAQ. Trimming left V 6 bases short and J 5 bases short, with 22 bases between. The CDR3 coding sequence is TGTGCCAGCAGACAGGGTCACGGGACTCTGAGGGAGACCCAGTACTTC. This sequence encodes CASRQGHGTLRETQYF.

This chain joins TRBV6-5 and TRBJ2-5, with D possibly matching TRBD2 (6 bases). Germline lookup yields CDR1 MNHEY and CDR2 SVGAGI. V was cut by 8 bases and J by 4 bases, with 11 bases left in between. CDR3 size: 12 residues. CDR3 region: CASRGIAETQYF. In nucleotides, the CDR3 is TGTGCCAGCCGGGGGATTGCAGAGACCCAGTACTTC.

J is TRBJ1-2 and V is TRBV11-3, with 10 nucleotides matching TRBD1. Trimming at V came to 5 bases and at J to 6 bases, leaving 6 bases not matched to a gene. The CDR3 loop spans 14 amino acids. CDR1 SGHNT and CDR2 YENEEA come from the germline V gene. As DNA, the CDR3 is TGTGCCAGCAGCAAGGGGACAGGGGCGGATGGCTACACCTTC. Its protein product is CASSKGTGADGYTF.

There are a few counts of this clone. The gene calls are TRBV7-9 and TRBJ1-1; TRBD1 is a possible D gene (6 bases). The CDR3 totals 13 residues. Trimming took 1 base from V and 8 from J, leaving 11 bases between them. Per the germline V gene, CDR1 is SEHNR and CDR2 is FQNEAQ (reference sequence). The DNA for the CDR3 is TGTGCCAGCAGCTTAGAGGGGGGAGCCGAAGCTTTCTTT. Encoded protein: CASSLEGGAEAFF.

The genes are TRBV2 and TRBJ2-7; 7 nucleotides match TRBD1. V lost 6 bases and J lost 3; bases outside the gene matches: 5. The germline gives CDR1 SNHLY, CDR2 FYNNEI. CDR3 length: 13 residues. The DNA for the CDR3 is TGTGCCAGCAGGCCGGGACAGAGCTACGAGCAGTACTTC. Its translation: CASRPGQSYEQYF. Together with reference TRBV2 and TRBJ2-7, the CDR3 gives the full variable domain: EPEVTQTPSHQVTQMGQEVILRCVPISNHLYFYWYRQILGQKVEFLVSFYNNEISEKSEIFDDQFSVERPDGSNFTLKIRSTKLEDSAMYFCASRPGQSYEQYFGPGTRLTVT.

The V and J genes are TRBV15 and TRBJ2-6, with a tentative D call TRBD1 (6 bases). V lost 2 bases and J 4 bases, leaving 9 bases between the germline ends. Germline V gene lookup returns CDR1 LNHNV and CDR2 YYDKDF (reference sequence). This CDR3 region has 15 residues. The CDR3 loop reads CATSRQGPGANVLTF. CDR3 DNA sequence: TGTGCCACCAGCAGACAGGGGCCCGGGGCCAACGTCCTGACTTTC.

The V and J genes are TRBV7-9 and TRBJ2-3; TRBD2 matches 11 bases. CDR1 and CDR2 from the germline V gene are SEHNR and FQNEAQ (reference sequence). The CDR3 covers 15 residues. Trimming cost V 5 bases and J 10 bases; bases outside gene matches: 11. The CDR3 DNA reads as TGTGCCAGCAGCCCCCGTGGGCTAGCGGGAGGTGCGCAGTATTTT. The encoded protein is CASSPRGLAGGAQYF.

The CDR3 reads CASSRDSPYGYTF. The CDR3, as DNA: TGTGCCAGCAGTCGGGACAGTCCCTATGGCTACACCTTC. The chain uses TRBV7-2 and TRBJ1-2; TRBD1 aligns across 7 bases. The germline V gene has CDR1 SGHTA and CDR2 FQGNSA. The CDR3 is 13 amino acids. J gave up 4 bases and V 6 bases, and 5 bases lay outside the gene matches.

The chain recombines TRBV5-6 with TRBJ1-1, with TRBD1 matching over 7 bases. The CDR3 has 15 residues. Germline V gene data show CDR1 as SGHDT and CDR2 as YYEEEE. The trim removed 3 bases at V and 4 bases at J, leaving 9 bases unmatched. The CDR3: CASSSQDRVGTEAFF. Here the CDR3 DNA reads TGTGCCAGCAGCTCCCAAGACAGGGTAGGCACTGAAGCTTTCTTT.

This chain joins TRBV7-3 and TRBJ2-5; 7 bases are a match to TRBD1. Germline CDR1 and CDR2: SGHTA and FQGTGA. V lost 5 bases to trimming and J lost 2 bases; unmatched junction nucleotides: 2. The CDR3 covers 13 residues. The CDR3 protein is CASSRGQQETQYF. In DNA form, the CDR3 reads TGTGCCAGCAGCCGGGGACAGCAAGAGACCCAGTACTTC. Full variable domain (missing parts from reference TRBV7-3 and TRBJ2-5): GAGVSQTPSNKVTEKGKYVELRCDPISGHTALYWYRQSLGQGPEFLIYFQGTGAADDSGLPNDRFFAVRPEGSVSTLKIQRTERGDSAVYLCASSRGQQETQYFGPGTRLLVL.

This clone was detected only once. The chain links TRBV5-1 to TRBJ1-2, with a weak D call TRBD1 (5 bases). Germline V lookup: CDR1 SGHRS, CDR2 YFSETQ. CDR3 length equals 17 residues. The V and J ends lost 2 bases and 8 bases respectively, with 25 bases between them. CDR3 coding DNA: TGCGCCAGCAGCTTTAGGCCAGGGTGGTACCAGCCTCCCGGCTACACCTTC. Protein sequence: CASSFRPGWYQPPGYTF.

The rearrangement uses TRBV5-4 and TRBJ2-3; 7 bases fit TRBD1. Germline V gene lookup returns CDR1 SGHNT and CDR2 YYREEE (reference sequence). The CDR3 length is 12 residues. V dropped 5 bases and J dropped 3; count of bases not matched to a gene: 0. CDR3 coding DNA: TGTGCCAGCAGGGGACAGACAGATACGCAGTATTTT. The encoded protein is CASRGQTDTQYF.

V gene TRBV5-5 combines with J gene TRBJ1-2, with D possibly matching TRBD1 (5 bases). CDR1 and CDR2 from the germline V gene are SGHKS and YYEKEE (reference sequence). The CDR3 runs to 12 residues. Trimming took off 5 bases at V and 5 bases at J, with 10 bases between the two ends. CDR3 in DNA: TGTGCCAGCAGAGCGGGGGAATATGGCTACACCTTC. Its translation is CASRAGEYGYTF. The whole variable domain, remainder taken from reference TRBV5-5 and TRBJ1-2, is DAGVTQSPTHLIKTRGQQVTLRCSPISGHKSVSWYQQVLGQGPQFIFQYYEKEERGRGNFPDRFSARQFPNYSSELNVNALLLGDSALYLCASRAGEYGYTFGSGTRLTVV.

The genes are TRBV6-4 and TRBJ2-1; D tentatively reads TRBD1 or TRBD2 (6 bases each). The CDR3 extends over 13 amino acids. V lost 5 bases and J 7 bases, leaving 12 bases between the germline ends. Germline CDR1 reads MRHNA; CDR2 reads SNTAGT. This chain's CDR3 is CASSTGARNEQFF. CDR3 in DNA: TGTGCCAGCAGTACGGGGGCGCGGAATGAGCAGTTCTTC.

This chain connects TRBV30 to TRBJ1-2; 12 bases are shared with TRBD1. The CDR3 totals 12 residues. Germline loops: CDR1 GTSNPN, CDR2 SVGIG (reference sequence). With V trimmed by 6 bases and J by 8 bases, 4 bases remained unmatched. For the CDR3, the DNA is TGTGCCTGCCGGGACAGGGGGCGAGGCTACACCTTC. It is translated as CACRDRGRGYTF. The entire variable domain, with the rest obtained from reference TRBV30 and TRBJ1-2, is as follows: SQTIHQWPATLVQPVGSPLSLECTVEGTSNPNLYWYRQAAGRGLQLLFYSVGIGQISSEVPQNLSASRPQDRQFILSSKKLLLSDSGFYLCACRDRGRGYTFGSGTRLTVV.

This clone has only a few counts. J is TRBJ1-6 and V is TRBV7-2; D unclear. Germline V gives CDR1 SGHTA, CDR2 FQGNSA. The CDR3 sequence is 14 residues long. V shed 5 bases and J shed 10 bases, with 15 bases lying between them. The CDR3 sequence is CASSPGNLPSPLHF. The DNA for the CDR3 is TGTGCCAGCAGCCCTGGTAATCTCCCATCACCCCTCCACTTT.

The CDR3 reads CSARQGGIEKLFF. The DNA of the CDR3 is TGCAGCGCCCGACAGGGGGGCATTGAAAAACTGTTTTTT. V usage is TRBV29-1 and J usage is TRBJ1-4, with 9 positions matching TRBD1. The CDR3 runs 13 residues. Germline CDR1 reads SQVTM; CDR2 reads ANQGSEA. V gave up 7 bases and J gave up 7 bases; unmatched junction bases: 7.